This entry is about one T cell receptor (beta chain). Its target is unknown. The sample comes from a study of monozygotic twins with cystic fibrosis. Study findings and constraints: Clonality was generally low (median around 0.009), higher in the most severe patients.

In germline, CDR1 is LNHDA, CDR2 SQIVND (reference sequence). This CDR3 has 15 amino acids. J was trimmed by 0 bases and V by 5 bases; bases with no gene match: 4. Sequenced by immunoSEQ multiplex PCR; TCRdb stores in-frame clones only, minus some. The data hold approximately 25,000 clones, with approximately 90% observed a single time. This receptor was identified in a girl aged 2 to 10 with cystic fibrosis. This chain uses TRBV19 with TRBJ1-5, with 7 bases identical to TRBD1. Sequenced input: blood. In DNA form, the CDR3 reads TGTGCCAGTAGTCGACAGGGTAATAGCAATCAGCCCCAGCATTTT. This sequence encodes CASSRQGNSNQPQHF.